This TCR beta chain was found in a study of blood T cells in healthy people across ages. CDR1 is MNHEY and CDR2 is SVGEGT in the germline V gene. The CDR3 covers 16 residues. The J segment lost 2 bases and the V segment lost 6 bases, leaving 8 bases of the junction unmatched. The second PCR ran roughly 7 to 12 cycles with a sample-barcoded 5' primer and J-beta primers. TCRdb ran MiXCR on the 5' RACE reads and lists one entry per CDR3 protein. The table includes some 900,000 distinct CDR3 sequences, roughly 50% detected once. The chain uses TRBV6-2 or TRBV6-3 and TRBJ2-1, with 9 bases aligning to TRBD2. Sequenced sample: blood. The receptor was isolated from a young man in good health. The CDR3 nucleotides read TGTGCCAGCAGGGCCCCTCGCGGGGGGGCCTACAATGAGCAGTTCTTC. Translation gives CASRAPRGGAYNEQFF.